This record concerns one TCR beta chain sequence. Per the germline V gene, CDR1 is SGHTA and CDR2 is FQGNSA. Trimming at V came to 3 bases and at J to 0 bases, leaving 8 bases not matched to a gene. CDR3 length: 16 residues. This entry belongs to a study of T cell changes during pregnancy in multiple sclerosis. The table came from immunoSEQ multiplex PCR; TCRdb's copy has only in-frame clones and leaves some out. The table has about 52,000 clones, approximately 92% seen once. The sequence was obtained from a female donor with multiple sclerosis, enrolled in a pregnancy study. The chain links TRBV7-2 to TRBJ2-7; 7 nucleotides align to TRBD2. This material consisted of CD4+ T cells from peripheral blood mononuclear cells, taken in the third trimester of pregnancy. The CDR3 loop reads CASSFPASGVSYEQYF. The CDR3 DNA sequence: TGTGCCAGCAGCTTTCCAGCTAGCGGCGTCTCCTACGAGCAGTACTTC. The full variable domain, in which reference TRBV7-2 and TRBJ2-7 provide the parts outside the CDR3, is GAGVSQSPSNKVTEKGKDVELRCDPISGHTALYWYRQSLGQGLEFLIYFQGNSAPDKSGLPSDRFSAERTGGSVSTLTIQRTQQEDSAVYLCASSFPASGVSYEQYFGPGTRLTVT.